The 26 T cell receptor beta chains presented below share a single source sample, sequenced in a study of blood T cell repertoires in COVID-19. Assay: immunoSEQ multiplex PCR; the TCRdb copy retains only in-frame clones and omits some. The data show roughly 160,000 clones, with 88% seen just once and 20% to 30% held by the top ten. The specimen sequenced was peripheral blood. The receptors come from a man aged 55 to 70 with acute or convalescent COVID-19.

This chain links TRBV12-5 with TRBJ2-2; D may be TRBD1 (5 bases). The germline V gene has CDR1 LGHNT and CDR2 FRNRAP. CDR3 length: 14 residues. The V gene lost 3 bases and the J gene lost 7 bases, with 12 bases spanning the gap. The CDR3: CASGFSGSIGELFF. In DNA, the CDR3 is TGTGCTAGTGGTTTCTCAGGGTCCATCGGGGAGCTGTTTTTT.

CDR3 in DNA: TGCGCCAGCACCCAACAGGGGGGGCTGAGTGGCTACACCTTC. This translates into CASTQQGGLSGYTF. The chain couples TRBV10-2 to TRBJ1-2, with TRBD1 matching 8 bases. Germline V gene sequence: CDR1 WSHSY, CDR2 SAAADI. With 7 bases clipped from V and 7 bases from J, the junction kept 11 bases outside the gene matches. This CDR3 has 14 amino acids.

The chain links TRBV4-1 to TRBJ2-2; no clear D. The CDR3 has 14 residues. The ends were cut back, 1 base at V and 5 bases at J, with 8 bases in the middle. Germline V gene data show CDR1 as MGHRA and CDR2 as YSYEKL. The CDR3 reads CASSQVGETGELFF. Here the CDR3 DNA reads TGCGCCAGCAGCCAAGTCGGAGAGACCGGGGAGCTGTTTTTT.

The chain combines TRBV12-5 with TRBJ1-2; 7 nucleotides align to TRBD1. CDR1 is LGHNT, CDR2 FRNRAP, per germline. Trimming removed 1 base from V and 0 bases from J; junction bases left unmatched: 5. The CDR3 runs 16 residues. CDR3 amino acids: CASGLAPGTANYGYTF. The CDR3 nucleotides are TGTGCTAGTGGTTTGGCCCCCGGGACAGCTAACTATGGCTACACCTTC.

CDR3 in DNA: TGTGCCAGCAGTTCCGGGACAGGGAAGTACGAGCAGTACTTC. Protein product: CASSSGTGKYEQYF. The chain combines TRBV6-6 with TRBJ2-7; 9 nucleotides line up with TRBD1. V lost 4 bases to trimming and J lost 4 bases; unmatched junction nucleotides: 5. The CDR3 covers 14 residues. Germline-derived CDR1 and CDR2 are MNHNY and SVGAGI (reference sequence).

This chain joins TRBV27 and TRBJ1-6; 8 positions agree with TRBD1. V was pared by 2 bases and J by 9 bases, with 3 bases of the junction left unmatched. Germline V gene sequence: CDR1 MNHEY, CDR2 SMNVEV (reference sequence). This CDR3 comprises 14 residues. CDR3 in amino acids: CASSLGTGSSPLHF. DNA of the CDR3: TGTGCCAGCAGTTTAGGGACAGGCTCTTCACCCCTCCACTTT.

This chain links TRBV30 with TRBJ1-2; D unresolved. There are 13 residues in the CDR3. V dropped 1 base and J dropped 10 bases, with 16 bases sitting between them. From germline, CDR1 is GTSNPN and CDR2 SVGIG (reference sequence). The chain's CDR3 is CAWSESGLGDYTF. The DNA of the CDR3 is TGTGCCTGGAGTGAGTCCGGACTGGGAGACTACACCTTC.

The rearrangement joins TRBV24-1 to TRBJ2-2; 15 bases agree with TRBD2. Germline CDR1 reads KGHDR; CDR2 reads SFDVKD. J was trimmed by 7 bases and V by 4 bases; bases with no gene match: 15. The CDR3 runs 20 residues. CDR3 sequence: CATSDLGLAGGPLKGGELFF. In nucleotides, the CDR3 is TGTGCCACCAGTGACCTTGGACTAGCGGGAGGGCCTCTTAAGGGCGGGGAGCTGTTTTTT.

Written as DNA, the CDR3 is TGCAGCGTTTCCGGGACTAGCGGAACCAAAAACATTCAGTACTTC. The encoded protein is CSVSGTSGTKNIQYF. This rearrangement joins TRBV29-1 to TRBJ2-4; 11 bases line up with TRBD2. CDR1 SQVTM and CDR2 ANQGSEA come from the germline V gene. Losses at the gene ends were 5 bases for V and 2 bases for J; bases not matched to a gene: 5. This CDR3 has 15 residues.

The chain recombines TRBV19 with TRBJ2-3; perhaps TRBD1 as D (5 bases). Trimming left V 5 bases short and J 4 bases short, with 10 bases between. CDR3 length: 13 residues. The germline V gene encodes CDR1 LNHDA and CDR2 SQIVND (reference sequence). CDR3 region: CASSHLTADTQYF. CDR3 DNA sequence: TGTGCCAGTAGTCACCTGACAGCAGATACGCAGTATTTT.

J is TRBJ2-3 and V is TRBV5-1; 8 bases fit TRBD1. Germline CDR1 and CDR2: SGHRS and YFSETQ. V was clipped by 4 bases and J by 1 base; unmatched bases: 5. CDR3 length equals 15 residues. Here the CDR3 reads CASSKDRARTDTQYF. CDR3 DNA: TGCGCCAGCAGCAAGGACAGGGCCCGCACAGATACGCAGTATTTT.

This chain joins TRBV6-5 and TRBJ1-1; possibly TRBD1 for D (5 bases). The CDR3 totals 14 residues. The germline CDR1 and CDR2 sequences are MNHEY and SVGAGI. V was cut by 6 bases and J by 0 bases, with 11 bases left in between. The CDR3 spells CASRSRALNTEAFF. The CDR3 bases are TGTGCCAGCAGATCCAGGGCCTTGAACACTGAAGCTTTCTTT.

The CDR3 region is CASSSQGRGYTF. In DNA, the CDR3 is TGTGCCAGCAGCTCACAGGGGAGAGGCTACACCTTC. The chain combines TRBV3-1 (or the pseudogene TRBV3-2) with TRBJ1-2, with 7 nucleotides matching TRBD1. Looked up from germline, CDR1 is LGHDT and CDR2 is YNNKEL (reference sequence). The CDR3 is made up of 12 amino acids. V lost 5 bases and J lost 8; bases outside the gene matches: 5.

The V gene is TRBV7-2, the J gene TRBJ2-7; perhaps TRBD1 as D (7 bases). Germline V lookup: CDR1 SGHTA, CDR2 FQGNSA. CDR3 length: 16 amino acids. With 0 bases removed from V and 4 bases from J, the gap between germline ends came to 16 bases. The CDR3 here is CASSLARGRGSYEQYF. The CDR3 nucleotides are TGTGCCAGCAGCTTAGCGCGGGGCAGGGGGTCGTACGAGCAGTACTTC.

The chain links TRBV30 to TRBJ1-6; D is undetermined. The germline V gene has CDR1 GTSNPN and CDR2 SVGIG (reference sequence). Trimming shortened V by 5 bases and J by 0 bases, and 5 bases separated the two germline ends. The CDR3 runs to 13 residues. The CDR3 DNA sequence: TGTGCCTGGCGGAGCTCCTATAATTCACCCCTCCACTTT. Protein: CAWRSSYNSPLHF.

The chain uses TRBV9 and TRBJ2-2; 7 nucleotides line up with TRBD1. The V segment lost 2 bases and the J segment 0 bases; nucleotides outside the gene matches: 4. The germline gives CDR1 SGDLS, CDR2 YYNGEE. The CDR3 consists of 16 residues. The CDR3 region has the DNA TGTGCCAGCAGCGTTACGGGACAGCCGAACACCGGGGAGCTGTTTTTT. It translates to CASSVTGQPNTGELFF.

This chain uses TRBV6-5 with TRBJ1-1; 10 nucleotides align to TRBD1. The CDR3 is 12 amino acids. V lost 2 bases and J lost 11; bases outside the gene matches: 2. CDR1 and CDR2 from the germline V gene are MNHEY and SVGAGI. The CDR3 nucleotides read TGTGCCAGCAGTTACGGACAGGGGGGTGCTTTCTTT. Protein product: CASSYGQGGAFF.

The chain is built from TRBV6-6 and TRBJ1-5; 7 bases match TRBD1. Germline values: CDR1 MNHNY, CDR2 SVGAGI (reference sequence). The J segment lost 4 bases and the V segment lost 2 bases, leaving 2 bases of the junction unmatched. This CDR3 region has 14 residues. The CDR3 loop is CASSYLQGNQPQHF. Here the CDR3 DNA reads TGTGCCAGCAGTTACCTACAGGGGAATCAGCCCCAGCATTTT.

Turning to this clone: The identical CDR3 is also encoded by other nucleotide sequences in the sample. The chain uses TRBV7-8 and TRBJ2-1; 14 positions agree with TRBD2. Germline V gene data show CDR1 as SGHVS and CDR2 as FQNEAQ. The CDR3 length is 18 residues. Losses at the gene ends were 5 bases for V and 0 bases for J; bases not matched to a gene: 6. DNA of the CDR3: TGTGCCAGCAGCAGGGGACTAGCGGGGGCCCGCTCCTACAATGAGCAGTTCTTC. The encoded protein is CASSRGLAGARSYNEQFF. Full variable domain (remainder filled in from reference TRBV7-8 and TRBJ2-1): GAGVSQSPRYKVAKRGQDVALRCDPISGHVSLFWYQQALGQGPEFLTYFQNEAQLDKSGLPSDRFFAERPEGSVSTLKIQRTQQEDSAVYLCASSRGLAGARSYNEQFFGPGTRLTVL.

V and J are TRBV2 and TRBJ2-5, with unresolved D. Between the trimmed V and J ends, which lost 6 bases and 3 bases, there was a span of 8 bases. Looked up from germline, CDR1 is SNHLY and CDR2 is FYNNEI. This CDR3 is 12 amino acids long. The CDR3 protein is CASSQAKETQYF. The CDR3 DNA is TGTGCCAGCAGCCAGGCTAAAGAGACCCAGTACTTC. The whole variable domain, filled in from reference TRBV2 and TRBJ2-5, reads EPEVTQTPSHQVTQMGQEVILRCVPISNHLYFYWYRQILGQKVEFLVSFYNNEISEKSEIFDDQFSVERPDGSNFTLKIRSTKLEDSAMYFCASSQAKETQYFGPGTRLLVL.

V usage is TRBV12-5 and J usage is TRBJ1-2, with D tentatively TRBD1 (5 bases). V lost 5 bases to trimming and J lost 8 bases, with 15 bases between them. Germline V gene sequence: CDR1 LGHNT, CDR2 FRNRAP. The CDR3 covers 13 residues. The DNA for the CDR3 is TGTGCTAGTGGTCGCCCGGGGGAGCGAGGCTACACCTTC. Protein product: CASGRPGERGYTF. Using reference TRBV12-5 and TRBJ1-2 for the parts outside the CDR3, the full variable domain is DARVTQTPRHKVTEMGQEVTMRCQPILGHNTVFWYRQTMMQGLELLAYFRNRAPLDDSGMPKDRFSAEMPDATLATLKIQPSEPRDSAVYFCASGRPGERGYTFGSGTRLTVV.

The gene calls are TRBV11-3 and TRBJ1-1; D is possibly TRBD1 (5 bases). CDR1 and CDR2 from the germline V gene are SGHNT and YENEEA. The ends were cut back, 2 bases at V and 4 bases at J, with 8 bases in the middle. CDR3 size: 13 residues. CDR3 loop: CASSLRGITEAFF. The CDR3 DNA follows: TGTGCCAGCAGCTTAAGGGGAATCACTGAAGCTTTCTTT.

About this clone: The same CDR3 also results from other DNA sequences found in this sample. The chain joins TRBV12-3 or TRBV12-4 to TRBJ1-2; 9 nucleotides line up with TRBD1. V trimming: 5 bases; J trimming: 5 bases; junction bases outside the gene matches: 3. The length of the CDR3 is 13 residues. The CDR3 DNA is TGTGCCAGCAGTGGACAGGGGAGGTATGGCTACACCTTC. This translates into CASSGQGRYGYTF.

This clone has a single count. This chain uses TRBV19 with TRBJ1-2, with a tentative D call TRBD1 (6 bases). The CDR3 contains 15 residues. V was shortened by 5 bases and J by 4 bases, with 17 bases between the two germline ends. Germline CDR1 is LNHDA and CDR2 is SQIVND (reference sequence). The CDR3 sequence: CASSSETGAFYGYTF. The DNA for the CDR3 is TGTGCCAGTAGTTCAGAGACAGGTGCCTTCTATGGCTACACCTTC. The entire variable domain, with the rest obtained from reference TRBV19 and TRBJ1-2, is as follows: DGGITQSPKYLFRKEGQNVTLSCEQNLNHDAMYWYRQDPGQGLRLIYYSQIVNDFQKGDIAEGYSVSREKKESFPLTVTSAQKNPTAFYLCASSSETGAFYGYTFGSGTRLTVV.

The rearrangement joins TRBV11-3 to TRBJ1-2; the D gene is possibly TRBD1 (6 bases). Germline CDR1 reads SGHNT; CDR2 reads YENEEA. This CDR3 is 13 amino acids long. The V end was cut by 3 bases, the J end by 3 bases, with 8 bases between. This CDR3 is CASSFDRHYGYTF. Here the CDR3 DNA reads TGTGCCAGCAGCTTTGACAGGCACTATGGCTACACCTTC. The whole variable domain, remainder taken from reference TRBV11-3 and TRBJ1-2, is EAGVVQSPRYKIIEKKQPVAFWCNPISGHNTLYWYLQNLGQGPELLIRYENEEAVDDSQLPKDRFSAERLKGVDSTLKIQPAELGDSAVYLCASSFDRHYGYTFGSGTRLTVV.

This clone was found a few times. The rearrangement uses TRBV21-1 and TRBJ2-2; TRBD2 is taken as the D call from the table, unchecked against the DNA. TRBV21-1 is annotated as a pseudogene. The CDR3 is 13 amino acids. CDR3 coding DNA: TGTGCCAGTCCTAGGGAGGACCCCACGTTTGAGTTTTTT. It specifies CASPREDPTFEFF.